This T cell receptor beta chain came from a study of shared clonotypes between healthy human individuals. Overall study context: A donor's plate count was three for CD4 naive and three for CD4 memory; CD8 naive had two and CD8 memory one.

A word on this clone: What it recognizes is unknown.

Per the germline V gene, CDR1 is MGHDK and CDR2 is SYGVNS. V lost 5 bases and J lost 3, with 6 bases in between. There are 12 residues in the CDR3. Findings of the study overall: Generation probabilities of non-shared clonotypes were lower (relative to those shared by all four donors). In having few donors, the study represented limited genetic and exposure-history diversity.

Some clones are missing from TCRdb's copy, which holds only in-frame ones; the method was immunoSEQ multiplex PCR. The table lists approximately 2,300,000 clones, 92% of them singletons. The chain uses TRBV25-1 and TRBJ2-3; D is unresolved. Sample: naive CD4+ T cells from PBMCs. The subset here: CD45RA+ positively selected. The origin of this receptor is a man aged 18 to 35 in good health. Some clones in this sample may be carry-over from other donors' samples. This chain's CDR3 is CASSIETDTQYF. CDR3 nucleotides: TGTGCCAGCAGTATAGAGACAGATACGCAGTATTTT.